This TCR beta chain is from a study of T cells after yellow fever vaccination (dated by TCRdb to the late 2010s). At the level of the whole study: The SMART-Seq v4 Ultra Low Input RNA kit was used to prepare libraries from fractions with low cell numbers. Blood was drawn at multiple timepoints before and after primary and secondary immunization, with bulk PBMC replicates and cell subsets isolated. Two healthy male donors, one aged 18 to 29 and one aged 30 to 40 years, made up the cohort. To follow T-cell clones before and after primary and booster YFV17D yellow fever vaccination, bulk TCR alpha and beta repertoires were sequenced over time. Summary of the overall study and its limitations: Compared with the primary T-cell response, the secondary T-cell response was faster but weaker, reaching its peak on day 5 rather than on day 15. Computational filtering was required because FACS-sorted repertoires could contain abundant contaminating clonotypes from the bulk population. After the booster, most clones that had expanded after primary vaccination were detected again (around 96% of CD4 and roughly 86% of CD8), suggesting broad maintenance of memory. A small share of clonotypes occurred in both CD4 and CD8 compartments, likely arising from convergent recombination. Because only a couple of donors were included in the study, the extent to which the findings can be generalized is limited.

The V end loses 6 bases and the J end loses 1 base, and a stretch of 12 bases separates them. CDR1 and CDR2 were assigned from the germline V gene as SGHTA and FQGTGA. From the cysteine up to the phenylalanine, the CDR3 has a length of 14 residues. The read is trimmed to its CDR3 DNA, 42 bases read in frame from base 1. This clonotype appeared many times. No cognate antigen has been identified for it. There are no base qualities to consult, and no much larger clone falls within one base. The instrument was an Illumina NovaSeq 6000. Synthesis of TCR cDNA relied on 5'RACE template switching, a step that introduced a universal primer site along with unique molecular identifiers. Priming of cDNA synthesis was performed from both the TCR alpha and TCR beta constant segments. Libraries were amplified in two PCR steps, with sample barcodes and sequencing adapters added in the second step. Libraries were sequenced on Illumina HiSeq 2500 (2x100 bp) or NovaSeq (2x150 bp). Processing in the source paper ran as follows. Reads were demultiplexed and collapsed into UMI consensus sequences with MIGEC, and V(D)J alignment was performed with MiXCR. Clonotypes responding to the vaccine were identified with edgeR on replicate PBMC samples, with the criteria of FDR below 0.01 and a log2 fold change above 5 up to day 15. Each bulk clonotype was labeled CD4 or CD8 based on which sequenced repertoire, CD4 or CD8, contained the clonotype at higher abundance. TCRdb took the public reads, trimmed them with fastp at Q25, ran MiXCR for clone calling and kept in-frame beta chains. A single entry per CDR3 protein holds the most common genes and DNA from its merged rows. The V and J calls, along with clone size, are taken from TCRdb and not from the paper's own processing. Counted in this sample were some 320,000 distinct CDR3 sequences; around 9.3% of them appeared once. Of the sample, around 3.3% falls within the top ten clones.

What this sample's treatment or condition label stands for: live attenuated yellow fever vaccine strain. A standard Ficoll-Paque protocol was used to isolate PBMCs from peripheral blood. Dynabeads CD4 and CD8 positive selection kits were used to isolate CD4 and CD8 T-cell fractions. TriZol was used to extract RNA from bulk PBMCs, from CD4 and CD8 fractions, and from dextramer-positive and dextramer-negative fractions. Material: CD4+ T cells sorted from PBMCs, obtained 5 days after the yellow fever booster vaccination. The clonotype comes from a man aged 18 to 29 who received the YFV17D yellow fever vaccine. The V and J genes are TRBV7-3 and TRBJ1-1, and TRBD1 may be the D gene, going by 6 matching bases. The DNA sequence is TGTGCCAGCAGTCTACAGGGTGGGAACACTGAAGCTTTCTTT. This yields the protein CASSLQGGNTEAFF.